The entry below describes one T cell receptor beta chain. Its antigen is as yet unknown. These data are taken from a study of early stage breast cancer tumors. Looking at the study overall: Most invasive tumors, about 75% of the 16, were ER+/PR+/HER2-. Findings of the study overall: Tumors had approximately 2.5-fold higher T cell density and higher clonality than adjacent normal breast tissue.

Measured with immunoSEQ multiplex PCR; TCRdb has only the in-frame clones, and not every one. Counted here are about 11,000 clones, over 60% occurring once; the ten biggest clones make up 22%. The clonotype originates from a person aged 40 to 50 with breast cancer. The sample comprised breast tumor tissue.

CDR3 sequence (DNA): TGTGCCACCAGCAGCGCGCCGGGACAGGGGGCTTCGCAGTACTTC. This gives the protein CATSSAPGQGASQYF. V and J are TRBV15 and TRBJ2-7, with TRBD1 identical over 12 bases. With V trimmed by 3 bases and J by 9 bases, 9 bases remained unmatched. The CDR3 contains 15 residues. The germline V gene has CDR1 LNHNV and CDR2 YYDKDF (reference sequence). Combining the CDR3 with reference TRBV15 and TRBJ2-7 gives the whole variable domain DAMVIQNPRYQVTQFGKPVTLSCSQTLNHNVMYWYQQKSSQAPKLLFHYYDKDFNNEADTPDNFQSRRPNTSFCFLDIRSPGLGDTAMYLCATSSAPGQGASQYFGPGTRLTVT.